What follows are 17 T cell receptor beta chains derived from one specimen sequenced in a study of T-cell memory formation after mild COVID-19. TCRdb recomputed calls from the 5' RACE reads with MiXCR, one row per CDR3 protein. The sample holds over 250,000 distinct CDR3 sequences, around a sixth seen once. Sample: PBMCs or a T cell subset sorted from them (not recorded which). The source of these receptors is a man between 18 and 29 years old who had mild COVID-19 (a few samples of this study predate the infection). Cell type and time point are not known.

The CDR3 bases are TGTGCCAGCAGTTTAACGGGGACCCACGAGCAGTACGTC. This codes for CASSLTGTHEQYV. The chain links TRBV12-3 or TRBV12-4 to TRBJ2-7; perhaps D is TRBD1 or TRBD2 (5 bases each). Trimming removed 2 bases from V and 5 bases from J, with 10 bases in between. The CDR3 is 13 residues long.

This chain connects TRBV20-1 to TRBJ1-2; tentative D call: TRBD1 (6 bases). The CDR3 runs to 12 residues. V lost 6 bases and J lost 7, with 15 bases in between. The germline CDR1 and CDR2 sequences are DFQATT and SNEGSKA (reference sequence). The CDR3 spells CSAMGHGGGYTF. The CDR3 region has the DNA TGCAGTGCCATGGGACACGGAGGTGGCTACACCTTC.

The J gene is TRBJ1-6, the V gene TRBV5-1; no clear D gene. The germline V gene encodes CDR1 SGHRS and CDR2 YFSETQ. This CDR3 comprises 16 residues. V lost 1 base and J lost 7, with 15 bases in between. CDR3 bases: TGCGCCAGCAGCTTGCGTCCGGGCAGACTAAATTCACCCCTCCACTTT. Its translation is CASSLRPGRLNSPLHF.

CDR3 DNA sequence: TGTGCCAGCAGTGAAAACTGGCGCTACAATGAGCAGTTCTTC. The encoded protein is CASSENWRYNEQFF. The chain is built from TRBV6-1 and TRBJ2-1; no firm D call. Trimming removed 2 bases from V and 3 bases from J, with 8 bases in between. This CDR3 contains 14 residues. CDR1 MNHNS and CDR2 SASEGT come from the germline V gene.

The chain couples TRBV20-1 to TRBJ1-1; possibly TRBD1 for D (6 bases). Trimming cost V 3 bases and J 10 bases, with 18 bases left between them. This CDR3 has 13 residues. Germline-derived CDR1 and CDR2 are DFQATT and SNEGSKA (reference sequence). CDR3 protein: CSASGRRGATAFF. The CDR3 DNA follows: TGCAGTGCTAGTGGCCGACGGGGGGCAACAGCTTTCTTT.

Only a few counts were recorded for this clonotype. V gene TRBV7-6 combines with J gene TRBJ2-5; 7 bases map to TRBD2. V dropped 0 bases and J dropped 2; count of bases not matched to a gene: 6. Germline V lookup: CDR1 SGHVS, CDR2 FNYEAQ. The CDR3 covers 16 residues. The CDR3 reads CASSLATASGQETQYF. For the CDR3, the DNA is TGTGCCAGCAGCTTAGCGACGGCTAGCGGTCAAGAGACCCAGTACTTC.

This clonotype was picked up a small number of times. The chain carries TRBV29-1 and TRBJ1-1, with no clear D. Germline V gene data show CDR1 as SQVTM and CDR2 as ANQGSEA. V was pared by 6 bases and J by 1 base, with 9 bases between. This CDR3 has 12 amino acids. The CDR3 coding sequence is TGCAGCGTCAATCTAGGGAACACTGAAGCTTTCTTT. This translates into CSVNLGNTEAFF.

This chain links TRBV5-4 with TRBJ1-4, with TRBD1 matching 9 bases. Germline CDR1 is SGHNT and CDR2 is YYREEE (reference sequence). The CDR3 is 14 residues long. V shed 4 bases, J shed 7 bases, and the junction held 5 bases outside the gene matches. The CDR3, as DNA: TGTGCCAGCAGCCTACAGGGGGCGATTGAAAAACTGTTTTTT. Its protein is CASSLQGAIEKLFF.

This clonotype appeared a few times. The chain couples TRBV12-3 or TRBV12-4 to TRBJ2-5; 7 bases are a match to TRBD2. This CDR3 region has 14 residues. V was pared by 2 bases and J by 4 bases, with 4 bases of the junction left unmatched. The CDR3 bases are TGTGCCAGCAGTTTAATGGGCGGGGGAGAGACCCAGTACTTC. It yields the protein CASSLMGGGETQYF.

This clonotype was observed at least ten times. The rearrangement joins TRBV6-4 to TRBJ2-1; D gene uncertain. The CDR3 totals 13 residues. Trimming removed 6 bases from V and 6 bases from J, with 12 bases in between. CDR1 and CDR2 (germline): MRHNA, SNTAGT. Written as DNA, the CDR3 is TGTGCCAGCAGCCCTACGGGCGTCAATGAGCAGTTCTTC. Encoded protein: CASSPTGVNEQFF.

This clonotype was observed a handful of times. The rearrangement links TRBV10-3 to TRBJ2-3; TRBD2 matches at 7 bases. This CDR3 is built from 14 residues. V shed 4 bases and J 5 bases; nucleotides not matched to a gene: 6. Germline CDR1 is ENHRY and CDR2 is SYGVKD. CDR3 DNA: TGTGCCATCAGTGGCGGGGGATCCGGAGATACGCAGTATTTT. Translation gives CAISGGGSGDTQYF.

This clonotype was detected a few times. V and J are TRBV7-8 and TRBJ2-1; D may be TRBD1 or TRBD2 (6 bases each). Germline V gives CDR1 SGHVS, CDR2 FQNEAQ. The CDR3 sequence is 13 residues long. V dropped 1 base and J dropped 8 bases, with 9 bases sitting between them. CDR3: CASSLVGGYEQFF. The CDR3 nucleotides are TGTGCCAGCAGCTTAGTGGGGGGCTATGAGCAGTTCTTC.

This rearrangement joins TRBV7-6 to TRBJ2-5; no clear D. V dropped 3 bases and J dropped 4 bases, with 9 bases sitting between them. This CDR3 region has 13 residues. Germline-derived CDR1 and CDR2 are SGHVS and FNYEAQ. The CDR3 nucleotides are TGTGCCAGCAGCTTGGCTGCCGTAGAGACCCAGTACTTC. Translated, it gives CASSLAAVETQYF.

The rearrangement joins TRBV6-5 to TRBJ2-3, with TRBD2 as a possible D gene (5 bases). There are 18 residues in the CDR3. Germline lookup yields CDR1 MNHEY and CDR2 SVGAGI. V lost 2 bases, J lost 0 bases, and 18 bases lay in between. CDR3 bases: TGTGCCAGCAGTTACAACGTTAGAGGACGGGGAAGCACAGATACGCAGTATTTT. Its translation: CASSYNVRGRGSTDTQYF.

The sample holds a few counts of this clonotype. The J gene is TRBJ2-1, the V gene TRBV11-2; 8 positions match TRBD1. CDR3 size: 20 residues. Germline CDR1 and CDR2: SGHAT and FQNNGV. V dropped 5 bases and J dropped 3; count of bases not matched to a gene: 21. This CDR3 is CASSPSLWQGAIRNYNEQFF. In nucleotides, the CDR3 is TGTGCCAGCAGCCCGAGCCTTTGGCAGGGGGCGATCCGGAACTACAATGAGCAGTTCTTC.

The gene calls are TRBV3-1 and TRBJ2-7, with 11 positions matching TRBD2. The CDR3 consists of 19 residues. Germline V lookup: CDR1 LGHDT, CDR2 YNNKEL (reference sequence). V gave up 0 bases and J gave up 3 bases; unmatched junction bases: 13. For the CDR3, the DNA is TGTGCCAGCAGCCAAGATTCTTCAGCTAGCGGGGGGCTTCGCTACGAGCAGTACTTC. The encoded protein is CASSQDSSASGGLRYEQYF.

About this clonotype: Germline is not matched at one junction end, which may reflect a read error. The J gene is TRBJ2-2, the V gene TRBV7-7, with D possibly TRBD2 on 6 matching bases. The CDR3 has 18 amino acids. Per the germline V gene, CDR1 is SSHAT and CDR2 is FNYEAQ (reference sequence). CDR3: CASSPDRRGLPQTGELFF. CDR3 nucleotides: TGTGCTAGCAGCCCCGATCGCCGGGGACTCCCACAGACCGGGGAGCTGTTTTTT.